These 31 T cell receptor beta chains came from one sample sequenced in a study of OX40 agonist ivuxolimab in advanced cancers. Library preparation used the immunoSEQ multiplex PCR assay. This is the immuneACCESS table as TCRdb keeps it, with only in-frame sequences that have V and J called. A part of the clones is gone; compared with another copy, unresolved V genes explain less than half, and the rest is unexplained. The sample table holds about 110,000 clones, of which 91% were seen once. Clones ranked in the top ten supply 0.95% to 1.5% of the sample. Sequenced here: CD4+ or CD8+ T cells sorted from blood, sampled in a trial of the OX40 agonist ivuxolimab. The receptors come from an adult with an advanced solid tumor such as melanoma, head and neck, liver or kidney cancer.

The rearrangement uses TRBV7-2 and TRBJ1-1; a weak D match, TRBD1 (6 bases). This CDR3 comprises 15 residues. CDR1 and CDR2 (germline): SGHTA, FQGNSA. Trimming cost V 3 bases and J 2 bases, with 13 bases left between them. The CDR3 sequence: CASSLGHYPNTEAFF. The CDR3, as DNA: TGTGCCAGCAGCTTGGGACACTACCCAAACACTGAAGCTTTCTTT. Together with reference TRBV7-2 and TRBJ1-1, the CDR3 gives the full variable domain: GAGVSQSPSNKVTEKGKDVELRCDPISGHTALYWYRQSLGQGLEFLIYFQGNSAPDKSGLPSDRFSAERTGGSVSTLTIQRTQQEDSAVYLCASSLGHYPNTEAFFGQGTRLTVV.

This clone was detected once. CDR3 amino acids: CASRPLKGQLNSYEQYF. CDR3 sequence (DNA): TGTGCCAGCAGGCCTCTAAAGGGACAGTTGAACTCCTACGAGCAGTACTTC. V is TRBV28 and J is TRBJ2-7, with 7 bases that match TRBD1. CDR3 length: 17 amino acids. Germline V gene data show CDR1 as MDHEN and CDR2 as SYDVKM. V lost 6 bases to trimming and J lost 0 bases; unmatched junction nucleotides: 14.

The rearrangement joins TRBV7-8 to TRBJ1-1; the D gene is possibly TRBD1 (6 bases). Germline V gives CDR1 SGHVS, CDR2 FQNEAQ. The CDR3 contains 14 residues. V lost 5 bases and J 3 bases, leaving 13 bases between the germline ends. CDR3 in amino acids: CASSPERGHTEAFF. The CDR3 bases are TGTGCCAGCAGCCCCGAACGGGGGCACACTGAAGCTTTCTTT.

The sample holds a few counts of this clone. The chain joins TRBV10-1 to TRBJ2-3; no reliable D call. V lost 7 bases to trimming and J lost 0 bases, with 14 bases between them. The germline gives CDR1 WNHNN, CDR2 SYGVQD (reference sequence). This CDR3 region has 15 residues. This chain's CDR3 is CASNPGYTSTDTQYF. The CDR3 DNA follows: TGCGCCAGCAACCCCGGGTATACTAGCACAGATACGCAGTATTTT.

The CDR3 DNA reads as TGTGCCAACACGCTGGACAACTACAATGAGCAGTTCTTC. Protein: CANTLDNYNEQFF. This chain joins TRBV2 and TRBJ2-1; tentative D call: TRBD1 (5 bases). Trimming took off 10 bases at V and 3 bases at J, with 13 bases between the two ends. Germline V gene data show CDR1 as SNHLY and CDR2 as FYNNEI. The CDR3 totals 13 residues.

The chain has TRBV7-2 and TRBJ2-7; TRBD1 matches at 8 bases. CDR1 is SGHTA, CDR2 FQGNSA, per germline. The CDR3 consists of 15 residues. Germline trimming cut 0 bases from V and 6 bases from J; bases unmatched to any gene: 7. CDR3 residues: CASSLAVGQAGEQYF. As DNA, the CDR3 is TGTGCCAGCAGCTTAGCGGTGGGACAGGCAGGCGAGCAGTACTTC.

In the case of this clone: The sample holds other DNA sequences that translate to the same CDR3. The chain carries TRBV5-5 and TRBJ2-7, with D perhaps being TRBD1 or TRBD2 (7 bases each). The germline V and J ends were trimmed by 3 bases and 2 bases, with 12 bases remaining between them. CDR1 SGHKS and CDR2 YYEKEE come from the germline V gene (reference sequence). CDR3 length: 14 residues. The CDR3 protein is CASSSQGGPYEQYF. The CDR3 DNA reads TGTGCCAGCAGCTCCCAGGGGGGGCCCTACGAGCAGTACTTC.

This clone showed up just once. The V and J genes are TRBV28 and TRBJ1-1; TRBD1 agrees at 7 bases. Trimming took 7 bases from V and 4 from J; bases not matched to a gene: 15. The CDR3 sequence is 16 residues long. Germline values: CDR1 MDHEN, CDR2 SYDVKM. As DNA, the CDR3 is TGTGCCAGCATAATTGAAGGGGGCGTTGGGGTCACTGAAGCTTTCTTT. It encodes CASIIEGGVGVTEAFF. The full variable domain, completed using reference TRBV28 and TRBJ1-1, is DVKVTQSSRYLVKRTGEKVFLECVQDMDHENMFWYRQDPGLGLRLIYFSYDVKMKEKGDIPEGYSVSREKKERFSLILESASTNQTSMYLCASIIEGGVGVTEAFFGQGTRLTVV.

The rearrangement uses TRBV9 and TRBJ2-5; D unresolved. V was shortened by 0 bases and J by 3 bases, with 12 bases between the two germline ends. The CDR3 extends over 15 amino acids. The germline V gene encodes CDR1 SGDLS and CDR2 YYNGEE. The CDR3 protein is CASSVEFRAEETQYF. The CDR3 DNA is TGTGCCAGCAGCGTAGAGTTTCGGGCGGAAGAGACCCAGTACTTC.

The chain recombines TRBV7-2 with TRBJ2-7; weak D call: TRBD2 (5 bases). CDR3 length: 13 amino acids. Germline CDR1 and CDR2: SGHTA and FQGNSA. V lost 6 bases and J 0 bases, leaving 9 bases between the germline ends. CDR3 sequence: CASRPGSSYEQYF. The CDR3 DNA reads as TGTGCCAGCAGGCCTGGGAGCTCCTACGAGCAGTACTTC.

This clone has just one count. This chain joins TRBV9 and TRBJ2-6; D not certain. CDR1 and CDR2 (germline): SGDLS, YYNGEE. This CDR3 comprises 17 residues. V shed 2 bases and J shed 0 bases, with 12 bases lying between them. DNA of the CDR3: TGTGCCAGCAGCGTCTGGAACACCTTCTCTGGGGCCAACGTCCTGACTTTC. This translates into CASSVWNTFSGANVLTF.

V gene TRBV2 combines with J gene TRBJ1-4; weak D call: TRBD1 (5 bases). There are 14 residues in the CDR3. The germline V gene has CDR1 SNHLY and CDR2 FYNNEI. Trimming pared 3 bases from V and 1 base from J, leaving 6 bases between. The CDR3 reads CASSEGGTNEKLFF. The CDR3 nucleotides read TGTGCCAGCAGTGAGGGGGGAACTAATGAAAAACTGTTTTTT.

The chain employs TRBV4-1 and TRBJ1-5, with unresolved D. The CDR3 has 15 amino acids. The germline V gene encodes CDR1 MGHRA and CDR2 YSYEKL. With 1 base removed from V and 1 base from J, the gap between germline ends came to 8 bases. CDR3 residues: CASSQASRSNQPQHF. CDR3 DNA: TGCGCCAGCAGCCAAGCATCCCGAAGCAATCAGCCCCAGCATTTT.

The rearrangement uses TRBV29-1 and TRBJ2-5; 7 bases map to TRBD1. The DNA end is a closer match to TRBJ2-7, so the J assignment may be wrong. Germline lookup yields CDR1 SQVTM and CDR2 ANQGSEA. The CDR3 is 13 amino acids. CDR3: CSVIGTEAYEQYF. The DNA of the CDR3 is TGCAGCGTCATCGGGACAGAAGCCTACGAGCAGTACTTC.

The chain is built from TRBV19 and TRBJ2-1; 14 positions match TRBD2. Trimming removed 5 bases from V and 9 bases from J; junction bases left unmatched: 9. The CDR3 sequence is 16 residues long. The germline CDR1 and CDR2 sequences are LNHDA and SQIVND (reference sequence). This chain's CDR3 is CASSRGGTSGRSEQFF. The CDR3 DNA is TGTGCCAGTAGTCGGGGGGGGACTAGCGGGAGATCTGAGCAGTTCTTC.

Here the CDR3 reads CASSLDTDNSPLHF. The CDR3 nucleotides read TGTGCCAGCAGCTTAGACACGGATAATTCACCCCTCCACTTT. V and J are TRBV7-9 and TRBJ1-6; unclear D gene. Deletions cut 1 base from V and 5 bases from J, with 6 bases between. The CDR3 extends over 14 amino acids. Germline assignment: CDR1 SEHNR and CDR2 FQNEAQ (reference sequence).

The V gene is TRBV6-9, the J gene TRBJ1-1; perhaps TRBD1 as D (6 bases). Trimming left V 2 bases short and J 4 bases short, with 11 bases between. The CDR3 sequence is 14 residues long. CDR1 MNHGY and CDR2 SVAAGI come from the germline V gene. CDR3 DNA: TGTGCCAGCAGTTATAACAGGGAGGGCACTGAAGCTTTCTTT. This sequence encodes CASSYNREGTEAFF.

The V gene is TRBV19, the J gene TRBJ2-5; TRBD1 matches 10 bases. The ends lost 6 bases at V and 5 bases at J; junction bases unmatched: 12. Germline values: CDR1 LNHDA, CDR2 SQIVND (reference sequence). The CDR3 is made up of 16 amino acids. CDR3 loop: CASRPQGQGGWETQYF. CDR3 DNA sequence: TGTGCCAGTAGACCCCAAGGACAGGGGGGCTGGGAGACCCAGTACTTC.

This chain connects TRBV15 to TRBJ1-2; D is unclear. Trimming left V 0 bases short and J 4 bases short, with 9 bases between. The CDR3 has 14 residues. Germline-derived CDR1 and CDR2 are LNHNV and YYDKDF (reference sequence). The CDR3 DNA reads TGTGCCACCAGCAGAGATTTGGGTCCCTATGGCTACACCTTC. Protein product: CATSRDLGPYGYTF. Full variable domain (rest looked up from reference TRBV15 and TRBJ1-2): DAMVIQNPRYQVTQFGKPVTLSCSQTLNHNVMYWYQQKSSQAPKLLFHYYDKDFNNEADTPDNFQSRRPNTSFCFLDIRSPGLGDTAMYLCATSRDLGPYGYTFGSGTRLTVV.

V usage is TRBV2 and J usage is TRBJ2-6; D is ambiguous. V lost 1 base and J 0 bases, leaving 10 bases between the germline ends. There are 17 residues in the CDR3. Germline V lookup: CDR1 SNHLY, CDR2 FYNNEI. The CDR3 region is CASSEVQWGSGANVLTF. CDR3 nucleotide sequence: TGTGCCAGCAGTGAAGTACAGTGGGGCTCTGGGGCCAACGTCCTGACTTTC.

The J gene is TRBJ2-5, the V gene TRBV28, with D possibly TRBD2 on 6 matching bases. V lost 4 bases and J lost 5, with 14 bases in between. The CDR3 contains 14 residues. Germline CDR1 MDHEN, CDR2 SYDVKM. CDR3 sequence reads: CASSSPSGVETQYF. The CDR3 DNA sequence: TGTGCCAGCAGTTCCCCGTCGGGGGTCGAGACCCAGTACTTC.

The chain uses TRBV19 and TRBJ2-5, with 7 positions matching TRBD1. The J call may be wrong; the DNA end is better matched by TRBJ2-7. CDR1 is LNHDA, CDR2 SQIVND, per germline (reference sequence). This CDR3 contains 16 residues. The CDR3 here is CASSMERTGLTYEQYF. The CDR3 bases are TGTGCCAGTAGTATGGAACGGACAGGCCTGACCTACGAGCAGTACTTC.

This rearrangement joins TRBV21-1 to TRBJ2-6; the table gives TRBD2 as D, unverified against the DNA. TRBV21-1 is labeled a pseudogene. CDR3 size: 15 residues. The DNA for the CDR3 is TGTGCCAGCAGCAAGGAGGGAGAGGGGGCCAACGTCCTGACTTTC. It codes for CASSKEGEGANVLTF.

V gene TRBV27 combines with J gene TRBJ1-4; D remains unclear. Germline values: CDR1 MNHEY, CDR2 SMNVEV (reference sequence). V was cut by 2 bases and J by 5 bases, with 6 bases left in between. CDR3 size: 13 residues. For the CDR3, the DNA is TGTGCCAGCAGTTTAGAAAGGAATGAAAAACTGTTTTTT. Residues: CASSLERNEKLFF.

The rearrangement links TRBV11-2 to TRBJ1-2, with 8 nucleotides matching TRBD1. The CDR3 contains 16 residues. V was clipped by 5 bases and J by 3 bases; unmatched bases: 11. Per the germline V gene, CDR1 is SGHAT and CDR2 is FQNNGV. This CDR3 reads CASSPTGDRRYYGYTF. DNA of the CDR3: TGTGCCAGCAGCCCCACCGGGGACAGGAGATACTATGGCTACACCTTC. The complete variable domain, with remaining parts taken from reference TRBV11-2 and TRBJ1-2, reads EAGVAQSPRYKIIEKRQSVAFWCNPISGHATLYWYQQILGQGPKLLIQFQNNGVVDDSQLPKDRFSAERLKGVDSTLKIQPAKLEDSAVYLCASSPTGDRRYYGYTFGSGTRLTVV.

The genes are TRBV11-1 and TRBJ2-5, with D tentatively TRBD2 (5 bases). CDR3 length equals 13 residues. The germline V gene has CDR1 SGHAT and CDR2 FQDESV (reference sequence). V lost 4 bases, J lost 4 bases, and 10 bases lay in between. CDR3 nucleotide sequence: TGTGCCAGCAGCTCTCAGAGGGTAGAGACCCAGTACTTC. It translates to CASSSQRVETQYF.

This chain links TRBV25-1 with TRBJ2-7; unclear D gene. This CDR3 region has 14 residues. The germline V gene encodes CDR1 MGHDK and CDR2 SYGVNS. V was clipped by 1 base and J by 0 bases, with 7 bases between them. Here the CDR3 reads CASSELDSSYEQYF. CDR3 in DNA: TGTGCCAGCAGTGAATTAGATAGCTCCTACGAGCAGTACTTC.

The chain combines TRBV7-2 with TRBJ1-1; no reliable D call. The CDR3 sequence is 13 residues long. Germline V CDR1 and CDR2: SGHTA, FQGNSA. The V end was cut by 3 bases, the J end by 1 base, with 6 bases between. CDR3 coding DNA: TGTGCCAGCAGCTTTTGGGGGAACACTGAAGCTTTCTTT. The encoded protein is CASSFWGNTEAFF.

The gene calls are TRBV5-1 and TRBJ2-5; 8 positions agree with TRBD2. The J call may not be correct, given that the DNA end is closer to TRBJ2-7. Germline V gene data show CDR1 as SGHRS and CDR2 as YFSETQ. CDR3 length: 15 residues. CDR3: CASSLSSGNSYEQYF. CDR3 bases: TGCGCCAGCAGCTTAAGTAGCGGGAACTCCTACGAGCAGTACTTC.

The gene calls are TRBV29-1 and TRBJ1-1; TRBD1 agrees at 7 bases. The V segment lost 7 bases and the J segment 0 bases; nucleotides outside the gene matches: 5. This CDR3 spans 13 amino acids. Germline CDR1 and CDR2: SQVTM and ANQGSEA. This CDR3 is CSAGGQMNTEAFF. The CDR3 DNA reads as TGCAGCGCTGGGGGACAGATGAACACTGAAGCTTTCTTT.

In its sample, this clone was seen once. The rearrangement links TRBV11-2 to TRBJ1-1, with unresolved D. From germline, CDR1 is SGHAT and CDR2 FQNNGV. The CDR3 totals 14 residues. V dropped 1 base and J dropped 1 base, with 7 bases sitting between them. Here the CDR3 reads CASSLVGQNTEAFF. DNA for the CDR3: TGTGCCAGCAGCTTAGTAGGGCAGAACACTGAAGCTTTCTTT.